This T cell receptor beta chain was sequenced during a study of shared clonotypes between healthy human individuals (dated by TCRdb to the early 2020s). Concerning the study at large: A few men and two women, aged 18 to 49 years, made up the cohort. For each donor, CD4 naive and CD4 memory were each run on three plates, CD8 naive on two plates, and CD8 memory on one plate. To estimate repertoire size and how much clonotype sharing occurs between individuals, the study deeply sequenced the blood TCR repertoires of about five healthy adults. Libraries were prepared and TCR repertoires were sequenced by different laboratories using diverse techniques, in order to increase sequencing depth and limit assay-specific biases. Per donor, leukapheresis produced somewhere between about 0.85 and 10 billion PBMCs. Paper-wide results and their limitations: Across a handful of donors, roughly 5.4% of naive CD4, approximately 3.6% of naive CD8, 2.3% of memory CD4, and around 0.4% of memory CD8 clonotypes were shared. Because the study included only a small number of donors, the genetic and exposure-history diversity represented was limited. Higher generation probabilities were observed for clonotypes shared by all four sorted-subset donors than for non-shared clonotypes. Pairwise subsampling led to the expectation that sequencing depth would affect the degree of clonotype sharing among donors. Sampling was limited to blood, and TCR repertoires in tissue likely differ from TCR repertoires in blood. Rarefaction of sorted-subset datasets indicated incomplete sequencing despite the large sequencing depth. Larger estimated clonotype richness was generally found for naive subsets than for memory subsets.

For the CD8 naive samples, CD45RO-negative cells were positively selected for CCR7, yielding a CD45RA+CCR7+ population from which TemRA cells were excluded. The donors were healthy, HIV-negative adults with no recently reported acute infections or vaccinations. Every donor was a Caucasian adult living in Nashville, Tennessee, USA. After blood collection by leukapheresis, PBMCs were isolated using Ficoll-Histopaque density gradient centrifugation and then cryopreserved in the vapor phase of liquid nitrogen. Analytical flow cytometry was used to check the purity and quantity of each magnetically sorted T cell population. From each sorted fraction, genomic DNA was isolated and quantified by UV absorbance on a Nanodrop 2000c. Of note for this clone: This clone's antigen is unknown. Base qualities are not recorded, but no much larger clone differs from it by a single base.

The CDR3, from cysteine to phenylalanine, totals 14 residues. The retained sequence is limited to the CDR3, 42 bases, with the frame set at the first base. The germline ends are 11 bases apart after V is trimmed by 3 bases and J by 4 bases. The germline V gene encodes CDR1 LNHDA and CDR2 SQIVND (reference sequence). Using the deep immunoSEQ assay, multiplex PCR amplified TCR CDR3 regions from genomic DNA. For each cell subset, the extracted genomic DNA was distributed evenly across all wells of several immunoSEQ 96-well plates, and each plate served as one replicate. Each replicate PCR for sorted subsets received 150 to 250 ng genomic DNA, equal to about 30,000 T cell genomes. The purified libraries were quantified using a Qubit 3.0 fluorometer, sized with a Bioanalyzer 2100, and then quantified again using the KAPA Library Quantification kit. Every immunoSEQ 96-well plate was sequenced on a separate single-read 150-cycle Illumina NextSeq 550 flow cell. Processing in the source paper ran as follows. Because the immunoSEQ output included only junctional sequences and no quality scores, the filtering could not be the same as the filtering used for full-length reads. Sequences were annotated with PyIR, a Python wrapper for IgBLAST v1.9, using IMGT germline references to assign V/J genes and CDR3. Any read was removed if the V/J assignment was weak (E-value above 1e-6), the CDR3 was missing, or the read contained stop codons, out-of-frame junctions, or ambiguous translated residues. V3J clonotypes were defined as sequences sharing an identical inferred V gene, J gene, and CDR3 amino acid sequence. Percentage overlap between repertoires was calculated by dividing the number of shared unique clonotypes by the size of the smaller repertoire. Repertoire richness was assessed with RTK rarefaction, the Chao1 estimator, and Recon v2.1 estimates of unobserved clonotypes. Generation probabilities were computed with OLGA for all TCRbeta clonotypes obtained by the gDNA method from a handful of donors. TCRdb re-hosts the immuneACCESS table, in-frame sequences only. Its copies lack some clones; in the studies checked, an unresolved V gene accounts for under half of them, and the cause for the rest is not known. The V and J calls and clone size come from that table; D and trimming were worked out from the DNA. The sample records hundreds of thousands of clones, about 92% of which are singletons. Under 30% of the sample is in the top ten clones.

The sequence links TRBV19 to TRBJ2-3; the D gene cannot be resolved beyond TRBD1 or TRBD2, each matching 5 bases. This clonotype originated in a man between 25 and 39 years old in good health. The source material was naive CD8+ T cells sorted from blood. The meaning of the sample's cell subset or site label: CD45RA+CCR7+. The CDR3 amino acid sequence is: CASSMGPGADTQYF. The DNA sequence is given as TGTGCCAGTAGTATGGGACCGGGCGCAGATACGCAGTATTTT.